This T cell receptor (beta chain) was sequenced in a study of blood T cell repertoires in COVID-19. For the study at large: The samples span acute and convalescent COVID-19 from the United States, Italy and Spain.

Per the original methods: Scientists estimated how many nucleated cells there were by amplifying reference gene primers. The assay was immunoSEQ multiplex PCR, and TCRdb's table has in-frame clones only and misses some. V and J calls and clone size are those listed in that table; D and trimming were worked out from the DNA. The table records 100,000 to 150,000 clones, approximately 90% of them present only once. The CDR3 totals 15 residues. V shed 5 bases and J 3 bases; nucleotides not matched to a gene: 6. Germline lookup yields CDR1 MRHNA and CDR2 SNTAGT. The rearrangement uses TRBV6-4 and TRBJ1-4; 7 nucleotides align to TRBD1. This clonotype originated in a woman older than 75 with acute or convalescent COVID-19. The sequenced material came from peripheral blood. CDR3 protein: CASSSEQGPNEKLFF. The CDR3 nucleotides read TGTGCCAGCAGTTCTGAACAGGGGCCTAATGAAAAACTGTTTTTT.